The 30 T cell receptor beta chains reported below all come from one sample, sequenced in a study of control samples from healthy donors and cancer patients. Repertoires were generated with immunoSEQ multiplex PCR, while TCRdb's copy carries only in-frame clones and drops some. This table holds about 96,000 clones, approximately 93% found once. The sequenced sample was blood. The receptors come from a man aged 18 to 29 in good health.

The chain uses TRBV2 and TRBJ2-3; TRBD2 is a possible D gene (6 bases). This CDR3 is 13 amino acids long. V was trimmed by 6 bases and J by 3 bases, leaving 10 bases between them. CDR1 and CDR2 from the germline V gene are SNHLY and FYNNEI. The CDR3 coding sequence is TGTGCCAGCAGGCGGGACTCAACAGATACGCAGTATTTT. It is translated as CASRRDSTDTQYF. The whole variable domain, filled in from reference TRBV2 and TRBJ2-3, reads EPEVTQTPSHQVTQMGQEVILRCVPISNHLYFYWYRQILGQKVEFLVSFYNNEISEKSEIFDDQFSVERPDGSNFTLKIRSTKLEDSAMYFCASRRDSTDTQYFGPGTRLTVL.

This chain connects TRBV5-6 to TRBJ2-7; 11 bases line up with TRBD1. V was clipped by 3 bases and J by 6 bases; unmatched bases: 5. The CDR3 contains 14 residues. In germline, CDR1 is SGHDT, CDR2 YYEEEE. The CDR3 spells CASSWSGTGGEQYF. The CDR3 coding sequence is TGTGCCAGCAGCTGGTCCGGGACAGGGGGCGAGCAGTACTTC.

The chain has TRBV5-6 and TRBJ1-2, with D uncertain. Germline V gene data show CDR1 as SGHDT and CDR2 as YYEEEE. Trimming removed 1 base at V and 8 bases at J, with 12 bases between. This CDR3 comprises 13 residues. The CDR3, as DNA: TGTGCCAGCAGCTTGTGGCATCCGCACGGCTACACCTTC. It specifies CASSLWHPHGYTF.

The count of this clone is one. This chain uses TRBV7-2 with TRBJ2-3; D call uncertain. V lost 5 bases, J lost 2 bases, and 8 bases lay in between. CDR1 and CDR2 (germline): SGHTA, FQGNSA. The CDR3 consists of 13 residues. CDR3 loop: CASSGPATDTQYF. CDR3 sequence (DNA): TGTGCCAGCAGCGGACCAGCCACAGATACGCAGTATTTT.

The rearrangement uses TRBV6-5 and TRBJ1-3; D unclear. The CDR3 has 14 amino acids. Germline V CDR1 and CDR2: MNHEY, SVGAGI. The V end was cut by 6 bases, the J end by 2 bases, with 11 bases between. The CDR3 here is CASREGLAGNTIYF. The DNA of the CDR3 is TGTGCCAGCAGGGAGGGTCTGGCTGGAAACACCATATATTTT.

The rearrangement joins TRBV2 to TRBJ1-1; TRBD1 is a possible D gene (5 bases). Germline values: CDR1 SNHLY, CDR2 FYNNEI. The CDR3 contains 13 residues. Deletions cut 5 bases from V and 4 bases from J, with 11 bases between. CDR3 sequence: CASSLRERTEAFF. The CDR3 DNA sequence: TGTGCCAGCAGTCTCAGGGAACGCACTGAAGCTTTCTTT.

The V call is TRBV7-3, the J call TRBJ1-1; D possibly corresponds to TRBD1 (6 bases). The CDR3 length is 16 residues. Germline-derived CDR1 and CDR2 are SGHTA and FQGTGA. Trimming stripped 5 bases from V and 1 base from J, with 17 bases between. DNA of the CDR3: TGTGCCAGCAGCCCGCCCCCCACACAGGGGAACACTGAAGCTTTCTTT. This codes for CASSPPPTQGNTEAFF.

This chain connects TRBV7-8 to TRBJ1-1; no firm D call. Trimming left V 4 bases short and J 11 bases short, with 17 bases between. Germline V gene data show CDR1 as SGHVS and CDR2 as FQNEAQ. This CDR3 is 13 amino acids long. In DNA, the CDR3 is TGTGCCAGCAGCTCGGACGTCTCTCTCAGGGCTTTCTTT. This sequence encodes CASSSDVSLRAFF.

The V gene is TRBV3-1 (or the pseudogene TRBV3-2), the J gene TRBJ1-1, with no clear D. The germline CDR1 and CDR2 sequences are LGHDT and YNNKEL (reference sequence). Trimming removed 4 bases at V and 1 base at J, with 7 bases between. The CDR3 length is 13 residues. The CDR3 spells CASSLSGNTEAFF. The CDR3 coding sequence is TGTGCCAGCAGCCTATCAGGGAACACTGAAGCTTTCTTT.

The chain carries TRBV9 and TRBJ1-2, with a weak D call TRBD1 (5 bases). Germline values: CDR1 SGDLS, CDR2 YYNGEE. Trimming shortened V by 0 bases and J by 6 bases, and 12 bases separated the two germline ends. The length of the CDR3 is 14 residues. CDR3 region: CASSVEAGGDGYTF. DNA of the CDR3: TGTGCCAGCAGCGTAGAAGCCGGGGGAGATGGCTACACCTTC.

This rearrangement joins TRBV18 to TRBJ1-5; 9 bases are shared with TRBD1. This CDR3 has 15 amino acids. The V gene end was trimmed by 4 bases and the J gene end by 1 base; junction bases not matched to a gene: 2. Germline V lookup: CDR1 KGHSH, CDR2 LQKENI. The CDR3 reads CASSQGTGSNQPQHF. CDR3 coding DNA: TGTGCCAGCTCACAAGGGACAGGGAGCAATCAGCCCCAGCATTTT. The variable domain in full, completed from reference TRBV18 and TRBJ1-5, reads NAGVMQNPRHLVRRRGQEARLRCSPMKGHSHVYWYRQLPEEGLKFMVYLQKENIIDESGMPKERFSAEFPKEGPSILRIQQVVRGDSAAYFCASSQGTGSNQPQHFGDGTRLSIL.

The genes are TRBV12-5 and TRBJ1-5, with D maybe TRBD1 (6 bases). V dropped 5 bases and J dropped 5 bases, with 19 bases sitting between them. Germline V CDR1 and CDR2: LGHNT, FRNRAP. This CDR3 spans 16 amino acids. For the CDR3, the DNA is TGTGCTAGTGGTCCCGACAGGTATCGAATTCATCAGCCCCAGCATTTT. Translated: CASGPDRYRIHQPQHF.

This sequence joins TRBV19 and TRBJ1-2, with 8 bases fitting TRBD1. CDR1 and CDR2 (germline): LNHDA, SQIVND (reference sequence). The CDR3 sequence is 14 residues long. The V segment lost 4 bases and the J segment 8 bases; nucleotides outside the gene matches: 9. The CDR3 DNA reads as TGTGCCAGTAGTAGAACCGGACAGGGTTTGGGCTACACCTTC. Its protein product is CASSRTGQGLGYTF.

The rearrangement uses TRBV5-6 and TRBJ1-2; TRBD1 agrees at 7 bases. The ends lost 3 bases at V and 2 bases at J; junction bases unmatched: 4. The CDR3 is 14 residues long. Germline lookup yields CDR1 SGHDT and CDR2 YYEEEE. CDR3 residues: CASSSGTANYGYTF. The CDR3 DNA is TGTGCCAGCAGCTCAGGGACAGCAAACTATGGCTACACCTTC.

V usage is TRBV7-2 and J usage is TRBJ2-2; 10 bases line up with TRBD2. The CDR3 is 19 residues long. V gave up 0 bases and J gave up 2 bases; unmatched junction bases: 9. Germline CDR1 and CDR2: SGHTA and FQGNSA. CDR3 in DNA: TGTGCCAGCAGCTTAGCGCGGTTAGCGGGAGGTTTCAACACCGGGGAGCTGTTTTTT. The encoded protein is CASSLARLAGGFNTGELFF.

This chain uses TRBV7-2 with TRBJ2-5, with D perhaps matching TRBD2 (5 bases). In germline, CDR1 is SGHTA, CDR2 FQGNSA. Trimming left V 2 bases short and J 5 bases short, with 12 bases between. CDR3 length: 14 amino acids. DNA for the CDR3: TGTGCCAGCAGCTTACACCTGGCGGGTGAGACCCAGTACTTC. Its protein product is CASSLHLAGETQYF.

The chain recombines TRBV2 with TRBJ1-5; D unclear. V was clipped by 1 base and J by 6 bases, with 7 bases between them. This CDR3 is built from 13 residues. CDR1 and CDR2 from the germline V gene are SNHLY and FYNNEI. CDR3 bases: TGTGCCAGCAGTGAAGAGGTCCGTCAGCCCCAGCATTTT. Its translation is CASSEEVRQPQHF.

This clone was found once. The CDR3 DNA is TGTGCCATCAGTGACTCGAACGAGGCCGATTTTTCACCCCTCCACTTT. Its translation is CAISDSNEADFSPLHF. This chain links TRBV10-3 with TRBJ1-6; D is uncertain. Germline values: CDR1 ENHRY, CDR2 SYGVKD. V was cut by 3 bases and J by 9 bases, with 18 bases left in between. The CDR3 contains 16 residues.

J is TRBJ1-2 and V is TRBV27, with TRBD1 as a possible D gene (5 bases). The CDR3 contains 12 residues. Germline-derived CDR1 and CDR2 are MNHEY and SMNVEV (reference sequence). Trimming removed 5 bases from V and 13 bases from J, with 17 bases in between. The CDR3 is CASSPGTAPSTF. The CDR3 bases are TGTGCCAGCAGTCCGGGGACCGCACCTAGCACCTTC.

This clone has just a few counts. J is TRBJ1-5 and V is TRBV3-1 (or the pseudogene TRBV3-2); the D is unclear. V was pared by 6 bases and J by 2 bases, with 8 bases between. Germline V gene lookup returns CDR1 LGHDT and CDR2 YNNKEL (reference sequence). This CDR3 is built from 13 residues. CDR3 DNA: TGTGCCAGCAGTCTCACAGGCAATCAGCCCCAGCATTTT. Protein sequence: CASSLTGNQPQHF.

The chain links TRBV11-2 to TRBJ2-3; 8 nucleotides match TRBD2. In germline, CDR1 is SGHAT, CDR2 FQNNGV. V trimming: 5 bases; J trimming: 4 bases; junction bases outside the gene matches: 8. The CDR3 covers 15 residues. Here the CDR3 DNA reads TGTGCCAGCAGCCCCCGACCGGGAGGGGCAGATACGCAGTATTTT. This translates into CASSPRPGGADTQYF.

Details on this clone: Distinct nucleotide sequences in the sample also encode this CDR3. The CDR3 DNA is TGCAGTGCCAGTGTGGACACTAACTATGGCTACACCTTC. It specifies CSASVDTNYGYTF. The chain has TRBV20-1 and TRBJ1-2, with D possibly being TRBD1 (5 bases). Trimming took 6 bases from V and 0 from J, leaving 11 bases between them. Germline V lookup: CDR1 DFQATT, CDR2 SNEGSKA (reference sequence). The length of the CDR3 is 13 residues.

This CDR3 reads CASTSLLQETQYF. The CDR3 DNA reads TGTGCCAGCACTTCACTATTACAAGAGACCCAGTACTTC. The genes are TRBV2 and TRBJ2-5; the D is unclear. Trimming removed 7 bases from V and 2 bases from J, with 11 bases in between. The length of the CDR3 is 13 residues. The germline CDR1 and CDR2 sequences are SNHLY and FYNNEI. Full variable domain (remainder filled in from reference TRBV2 and TRBJ2-5): EPEVTQTPSHQVTQMGQEVILRCVPISNHLYFYWYRQILGQKVEFLVSFYNNEISEKSEIFDDQFSVERPDGSNFTLKIRSTKLEDSAMYFCASTSLLQETQYFGPGTRLLVL.

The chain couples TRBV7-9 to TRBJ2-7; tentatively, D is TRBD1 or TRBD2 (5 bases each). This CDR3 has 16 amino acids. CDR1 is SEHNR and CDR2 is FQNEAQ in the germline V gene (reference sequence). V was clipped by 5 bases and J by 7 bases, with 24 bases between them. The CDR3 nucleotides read TGTGCCAGCAGCCAAGTGGGACGGGGTAACGGTTATGAGCAGTACTTC. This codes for CASSQVGRGNGYEQYF.

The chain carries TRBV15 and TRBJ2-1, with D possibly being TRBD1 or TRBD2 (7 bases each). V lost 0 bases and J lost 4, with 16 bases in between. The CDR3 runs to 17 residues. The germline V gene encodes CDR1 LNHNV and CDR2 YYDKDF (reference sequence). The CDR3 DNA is TGTGCCACCAGCAGAGATGGGACAGCGGGAACGTACAATGAGCAGTTCTTC. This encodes CATSRDGTAGTYNEQFF. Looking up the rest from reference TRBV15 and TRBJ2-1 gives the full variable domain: DAMVIQNPRYQVTQFGKPVTLSCSQTLNHNVMYWYQQKSSQAPKLLFHYYDKDFNNEADTPDNFQSRRPNTSFCFLDIRSPGLGDTAMYLCATSRDGTAGTYNEQFFGPGTRLTVL.

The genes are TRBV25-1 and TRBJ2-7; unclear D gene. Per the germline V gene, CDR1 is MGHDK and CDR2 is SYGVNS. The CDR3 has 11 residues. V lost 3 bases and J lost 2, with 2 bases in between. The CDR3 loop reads CASSDTYEQYF. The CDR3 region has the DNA TGTGCCAGCAGTGACACCTACGAGCAGTACTTC.

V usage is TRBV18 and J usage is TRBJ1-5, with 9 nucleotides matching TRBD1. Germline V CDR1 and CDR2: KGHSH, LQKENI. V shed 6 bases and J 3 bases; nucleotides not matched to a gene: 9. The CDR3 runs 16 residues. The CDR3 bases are TGTGCCAGCTCGCCTCCGGGACAGGGATTCAATCAGCCCCAGCATTTT. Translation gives CASSPPGQGFNQPQHF. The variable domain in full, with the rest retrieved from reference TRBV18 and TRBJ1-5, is NAGVMQNPRHLVRRRGQEARLRCSPMKGHSHVYWYRQLPEEGLKFMVYLQKENIIDESGMPKERFSAEFPKEGPSILRIQQVVRGDSAAYFCASSPPGQGFNQPQHFGDGTRLSIL.

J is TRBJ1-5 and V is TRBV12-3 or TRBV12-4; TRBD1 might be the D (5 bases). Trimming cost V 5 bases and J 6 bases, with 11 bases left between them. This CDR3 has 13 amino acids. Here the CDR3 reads CASSIRAGQPQHF. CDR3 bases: TGTGCCAGCAGTATCAGGGCGGGTCAGCCCCAGCATTTT.

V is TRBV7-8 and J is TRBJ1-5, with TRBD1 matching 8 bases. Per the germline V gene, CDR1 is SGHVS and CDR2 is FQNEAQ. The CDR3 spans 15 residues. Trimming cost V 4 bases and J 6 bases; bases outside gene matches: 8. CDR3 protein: CASSSRTGPGQPQHF. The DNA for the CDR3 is TGTGCCAGCAGCTCCAGGACAGGGCCGGGTCAGCCCCAGCATTTT. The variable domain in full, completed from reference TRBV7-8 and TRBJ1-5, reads GAGVSQSPRYKVAKRGQDVALRCDPISGHVSLFWYQQALGQGPEFLTYFQNEAQLDKSGLPSDRFFAERPEGSVSTLKIQRTQQEDSAVYLCASSSRTGPGQPQHFGDGTRLSIL.

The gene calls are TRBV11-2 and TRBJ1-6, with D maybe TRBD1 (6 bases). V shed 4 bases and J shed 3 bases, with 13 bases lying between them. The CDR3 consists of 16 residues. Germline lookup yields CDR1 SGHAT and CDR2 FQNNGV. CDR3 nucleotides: TGTGCCAGCAGCTCCCAGGGGCCCAACTATAATTCACCCCTCCACTTT. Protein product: CASSSQGPNYNSPLHF.